This note documents a single T cell receptor (beta chain) sequence. Its antigen is not identified. This entry comes from a study of regulatory T cells in long-lasting Graves disease. Regarding the study as a whole: There was favoring of TRBV28, TRBJ1-2 and TRBJ2-5 in persistent disease.

As to time point: newly diagnosed GD, antithyroid drugs for less than 3 months. There was RNA extracted from PBMCs, and the TCR library was made from it. iRepertoire HTBI primers and Arm-PCR of CDR3 regions built TCR beta libraries. TCRdb called the multiplex PCR reads again in MiXCR, with one record for every CDR3 protein. The table shows about 420,000 distinct CDR3 sequences, with around 17% occurring only once. Germline CDR1 reads SGDLS; CDR2 reads YYNGEE. CDR3 length: 18 residues. With V trimmed by 3 bases and J by 1 base, 9 bases remained unmatched. The same specimen was also included in a second study, on T cells in Graves' hyperthyroidism and ophthalmopathy.

The sequencing used peripheral blood mononuclear cells (PBMCs), collected at new diagnosis, from a patient treated with antithyroid drugs. The clonotype originates from a woman younger than 30 with Graves disease. The chain has TRBV9 and TRBJ2-2, with 10 bases lining up with TRBD2. In DNA, the CDR3 is TGTGCCAGCAGCGAGAGAGCGGGAGGGCCTCTGAACACCGGGGAGCTGTTTTTT. This encodes CASSERAGGPLNTGELFF.